Each of the 14 T cell receptor beta chains below was sequenced from the same sample in a study of a mutant IDH1 vaccine in newly diagnosed glioma (dated by TCRdb to 2020 to 2022). These receptors are not linked to any known antigen. The library was generated by the immunoSEQ multiplex PCR assay. As stored in TCRdb, this immuneACCESS dataset retains in-frame rearrangements with V and J assigned. A fraction of the clones does not appear; measured against another copy, unresolved V genes explain less than half of the discrepancy, and the remainder lacks a known reason. In this sample the table shows about 32,000 clones, around four fifths of which occur a single time. Of the sample, approximately 10% falls within the top ten clones. Reading the label with the study, this specimen's time point is: week 35, safety follow-up. Each vaccine dose was 300 ug of a 20-mer mutant IDH1 peptide in Montanide, given subcutaneously with topical imiquimod.

The sample consisted of PBMCs, taken from a glioma patient whose treatment included an IDH1 peptide vaccine. The receptor set was obtained from a woman in her 40s with glioma.

This clone was observed a handful of times. The chain is built from TRBV6-1 and TRBJ1-1, with D perhaps matching TRBD1 (6 bases). In germline, CDR1 is MNHNS, CDR2 SASEGT. This CDR3 contains 14 residues. V was shortened by 4 bases and J by 10 bases, with 19 bases between the two germline ends. The CDR3: CASSALTAGAGAFF. In DNA form, the CDR3 reads TGTGCCAGCAGTGCACTAACAGCAGGGGCGGGAGCTTTCTTT.

The gene calls are TRBV28 and TRBJ1-2, with TRBD1 as a possible D gene (6 bases). This CDR3 region has 14 residues. Germline CDR1 and CDR2: MDHEN and SYDVKM. Between the trimmed V and J ends, which lost 6 bases and 6 bases, there was a span of 17 bases. This chain's CDR3 is CASRPGALAHGYTF. For the CDR3, the DNA is TGTGCCAGCAGGCCGGGGGCTCTAGCCCATGGCTACACCTTC.

The V call is TRBV4-3, the J call TRBJ1-6; 7 bases align to TRBD1. CDR1 and CDR2 from the germline V gene are LGHNA and YSLEER. The CDR3 runs 16 residues. V lost 0 bases and J lost 6; bases outside the gene matches: 5. The CDR3, as DNA: TGCGCCAGCAGCCAAGATCCGACAGGGACTAATTCACCCCTCCACTTT. Translating gives CASSQDPTGTNSPLHF.

The V call is TRBV6-4, the J call TRBJ2-2; maybe TRBD2 (5 bases). The CDR3 has 14 amino acids. V lost 4 bases and J lost 6, with 12 bases in between. Germline V gene sequence: CDR1 MRHNA, CDR2 SNTAGT. This CDR3 reads CASSVASRSGELFF. CDR3 bases: TGTGCCAGCAGTGTAGCGTCCCGGTCCGGGGAGCTGTTTTTT.

The V and J genes are TRBV5-1 and TRBJ1-1, with unresolved D. The CDR3 extends over 14 amino acids. The germline V gene has CDR1 SGHRS and CDR2 YFSETQ. The V end lost 3 bases, the J end lost 1 base, and 10 bases lay between the germline ends. For the CDR3, the DNA is TGCGCCAGCAGCTCACAGTCAGGGAACACTGAAGCTTTCTTT. This encodes CASSSQSGNTEAFF.

The CDR3 is CASSYQWAAESYEQYF. Here the CDR3 DNA reads TGTGCCAGCAGTTACCAATGGGCAGCAGAATCCTACGAGCAGTACTTC. This chain connects TRBV6-5 to TRBJ2-7, with D unresolved. V shed 2 bases and J shed 1 base, with 15 bases lying between them. Germline V gives CDR1 MNHEY, CDR2 SVGAGI. The CDR3 covers 16 residues.

This chain connects TRBV6-1 to TRBJ1-5; no firm D call. The CDR3 length is 17 residues. V was trimmed by 2 bases and J by 2 bases, leaving 16 bases between them. Germline V gene lookup returns CDR1 MNHNS and CDR2 SASEGT. The CDR3 protein is CASSEFPGLWGNQPQHF. CDR3 DNA: TGTGCCAGCAGTGAATTCCCGGGCCTCTGGGGCAATCAGCCCCAGCATTTT.

This clone was seen only once. This sequence joins TRBV27 and TRBJ1-1; tentatively, D is TRBD1 (5 bases). Germline loops: CDR1 MNHEY, CDR2 SMNVEV (reference sequence). CDR3 length: 16 amino acids. Trimming took 1 base from V and 2 from J, leaving 14 bases between them. The CDR3, as DNA: TGTGCCAGCAGTTTATTAAGCAGGGCCGTAAACACTGAAGCTTTCTTT. This codes for CASSLLSRAVNTEAFF.

The J gene is TRBJ2-7, the V gene TRBV2; the D gene is possibly TRBD1 (6 bases). In germline, CDR1 is SNHLY, CDR2 FYNNEI. Trimming shortened V by 5 bases and J by 6 bases, and 11 bases separated the two germline ends. The CDR3 contains 12 residues. The CDR3 sequence is CASSPTGLEQYF. The CDR3 DNA reads as TGTGCCAGCAGTCCCACAGGGCTCGAGCAGTACTTC. The full variable domain, completed using reference TRBV2 and TRBJ2-7, is EPEVTQTPSHQVTQMGQEVILRCVPISNHLYFYWYRQILGQKVEFLVSFYNNEISEKSEIFDDQFSVERPDGSNFTLKIRSTKLEDSAMYFCASSPTGLEQYFGPGTRLTVT.

The V gene is TRBV15, the J gene TRBJ1-2; TRBD1 might be the D (5 bases). There are 13 residues in the CDR3. Germline CDR1 reads LNHNV; CDR2 reads YYDKDF (reference sequence). Trimming left V 0 bases short and J 8 bases short, with 10 bases between. The CDR3 DNA reads TGTGCCACCAGCAGAGATTTCAGGGCGGGCTACACCTTC. Protein product: CATSRDFRAGYTF.

This clone occurred a few times. This sequence joins TRBV19 and TRBJ1-2; TRBD1 is a possible D gene (5 bases). Looked up from germline, CDR1 is LNHDA and CDR2 is SQIVND (reference sequence). Trimming left V 6 bases short and J 0 bases short, with 14 bases between. The CDR3 has 15 residues. In nucleotides, the CDR3 is TGTGCCAGTAGCAGACAGCCTTCAGCTAACTATGGCTACACCTTC. Translating gives CASSRQPSANYGYTF.

This rearrangement joins TRBV6-4 to TRBJ1-5, with TRBD1 identical over 9 bases. Germline CDR1 reads MRHNA; CDR2 reads SNTAGT. Trimming cost V 6 bases and J 4 bases; bases outside gene matches: 4. CDR3 length: 14 amino acids. CDR3 sequence (DNA): TGTGCCAGCAGCCCCGGGACAGGGAATCAGCCCCAGCATTTT. This codes for CASSPGTGNQPQHF.

The chain links TRBV7-9 to TRBJ1-2; D is unclear. The CDR3 sequence is 16 residues long. Germline-derived CDR1 and CDR2 are SEHNR and FQNEAQ (reference sequence). Trimming pared 0 bases from V and 0 bases from J, leaving 11 bases between. CDR3 nucleotides: TGTGCCAGCAGCTTAGCGCAGTTCGCAGCTAACTATGGCTACACCTTC. It specifies CASSLAQFAANYGYTF.

The V call is TRBV11-2, the J call TRBJ2-5; no definite D call. This CDR3 contains 14 residues. Germline V gene data show CDR1 as SGHAT and CDR2 as FQNNGV. Trimming cost V 5 bases and J 1 base, with 11 bases left between them. The CDR3 DNA reads as TGTGCCAGCAGCCCATACAGAATCCAAGAGACCCAGTACTTC. This gives the protein CASSPYRIQETQYF.